This T cell receptor beta chain was sequenced during a study of shared clonotypes between healthy human individuals. Findings and caveats of the study: A generally larger estimated richness was seen in naive subsets than in memory subsets.

Assay execution proceeded at the deep level. The table came from immunoSEQ multiplex PCR; TCRdb's copy has only in-frame clones and leaves some out. Seen here are 110,000 or so clones, 65% to 75% observed once, and the top ten hold just under 25%. This CDR3 contains 16 residues. The germline V gene encodes CDR1 SGHNT and CDR2 YYREEE (reference sequence). Losses at the gene ends were 0 bases for V and 2 bases for J; bases not matched to a gene: 7. As for this clone: Its target is unknown.

The rearrangement uses TRBV5-4 and TRBJ2-7; 8 nucleotides align to TRBD2. Sample: memory CD8+ T cells sorted from blood. The sample's subset: CD45RO+ cells pooled with CCR7-negative TemRA cells. This clonotype originated in a young woman in good health. The CDR3 loop reads CASSLGGLADTYEQYF. DNA of the CDR3: TGTGCCAGCAGCTTGGGAGGACTAGCCGATACCTACGAGCAGTACTTC.